The rows below give T cell receptor beta chains drawn from one sample of a study of T cell repertoires in aging, cancer and after chemotherapy. Each CDR3 protein gets one entry after TCRdb re-called the multiplex PCR reads with MiXCR. In the table there are about 13,000 distinct CDR3 sequences, around a quarter of which are singletons. The sequenced material came from blood. The receptors were gathered from a human donor in good health. The CDR3 runs from the conserved cysteine through the conserved F or W. A D gene is named only where the DNA matches it firmly. Not every row has a clone size; where given, it reads once, few, many or a size class.

clone size	V gene	D gene	J gene	CDR3 DNA	CDR3 protein
NA	TRBV6-5	TRBD1	TRBJ2-7	TGTGCCAGCAGCCCGGGACAGGGGACGGGCGAGCAGTACTTC	CASSPGQGTGEQYF
NA	TRBV7-3	TRBD2	TRBJ2-5	TGTGCCAGCAGCTTAAGGGCTAGCGGACAAGAGACCCAGTACTTC	CASSLRASGQETQYF
NA	TRBV28	NA	TRBJ2-3	TGTGCCAGCAGAGCCGGGACGACTAGCACAGATACGCAGTATTTT	CASRAGTTSTDTQYF
NA	TRBV28	TRBD1	TRBJ1-6	TGTGCCAGCCGGGACAGCTCCTATAATTCACCCCTCCACTTT	CASRDSSYNSPLHF
few	TRBV7-3	TRBD2	TRBJ2-3	TGTGCCAGCAGCCTTTTAGGGCGGGGGGGCGCAGATACGCAGTATTTT	CASSLLGRGGADTQYF
NA	TRBV6-5	NA	TRBJ1-1	TGTGCCAGCAGGGAGAACACTGAAGCTTTCTTT	CASRENTEAFF
NA	TRBV28	TRBD2	TRBJ2-3	TGTGCCATTCGGGGAAATAGCGGGGGGCACACAGATACGCAGTATTTT	CAIRGNSGGHTDTQYF
few	TRBV24-1	TRBD1	TRBJ2-3	TGTGCCACCAGTGATAGGGGGGACAGGGGGTCAGATACGCAGTATTTT	CATSDRGDRGSDTQYF
NA	TRBV6-5	TRBD1	TRBJ1-1	TGTGCCAGCAGTTATTCAACGGGACAGCCTTTTGCCACTGAAGCTTTCTTT	CASSYSTGQPFATEAFF
NA	TRBV10-1	NA	TRBJ2-3	TGCGCCAGCAGTGAGCAGGCGGAAGCAACAGATACGCAGTATTTT	CASSEQAEATDTQYF
medium-sized	TRBV7-2	TRBD2	TRBJ2-3	TGTGCCAGCAGCTTAGCAGGGTGGGCTAGCGGGGGGGCCACGCAGTATTTT	CASSLAGWASGGATQYF
few	TRBV12-3/TRBV12-4	TRBD1	TRBJ1-6	TGTGCCAGCAGTTATATCCGGGACAGGGGACTCCATAATTCACCCCTCCACTTT	CASSYIRDRGLHNSPLHF
medium-sized	TRBV29-1	NA	TRBJ2-6	TGCAGCGTTGGTGGCACTAGCTCTGGGGCCAACGTCCTGACTTTC	CSVGGTSSGANVLTF
medium-sized	TRBV6-5	NA	TRBJ2-3	TGTGCCAGCGCATTTCGGGGCACAGATACGCAGTATTTT	CASAFRGTDTQYF
NA	TRBV19	NA	TRBJ1-5	TGTGCCACCGAAGCCAGCTCCAACCCCAATCAGCCCCAGCATTTT	CATEASSNPNQPQHF
few	TRBV10-1	NA	TRBJ2-1	TGCGCCAGCAGTGGGGTTCGCGGGATGGAGTTCTTC	CASSGVRGMEFF
NA	TRBV10-1	NA	TRBJ2-3	TGTGCCATCAGTCCCCCGAGCACAGATACGCAGTATTTT	CAISPPSTDTQYF
NA	TRBV11-1	NA	TRBJ2-2	TGTGCCAGCAGCCCCCGGCCCGGGGACGGGGAGCTGTTTTTT	CASSPRPGDGELFF
few	TRBV29-1	TRBD1	TRBJ1-2	TGCAGCGTGGAGACAGGGGGACTCCGGTCGGGTGGCTACACCTTC	CSVETGGLRSGGYTF
NA	TRBV28	TRBD1	TRBJ1-2	TGTGCCAGCAGTTTATCGGACAGGGGGCGCGAGGGCTACACCTTC	CASSLSDRGREGYTF
NA	TRBV14	NA	TRBJ2-7	TGTGCCAGCAGCCGGGACTTGGGAAGGGGGCAGTACTTC	CASSRDLGRGQYF
NA	TRBV6-6	TRBD2	TRBJ2-1	TGTGCCAGCAGTTATTACGGCGGGGGAAAAAATGAGCAGTTCTTC	CASSYYGGGKNEQFF
NA	TRBV6-1	TRBD1	TRBJ1-5	TGTGCCAGCAGTGAGGGACAGGTGGCGGGGAGTCAGCCCCAGCATTTT	CASSEGQVAGSQPQHF
NA	TRBV6-5	NA	TRBJ2-6	TGTGCCAGCAGTTACGGTGGGGCCAACGTCCTGACTTTC	CASSYGGANVLTF